Listed below are T cell receptor beta chains from one sample, sequenced in a study of blood T cell repertoires in COVID-19. Here immunoSEQ multiplex PCR was the method, and the copy in TCRdb shows in-frame clones only, minus some. This table holds 120,000 or so clones, around four fifths found once. Sequencing was performed on peripheral blood. Receptor source: a human donor in a cohort sampled during active COVID-19. Each CDR3 is given with its conserved first and last residue. Fields, in order: D gene, V gene, clone size, CDR3 length, J gene, CDR3 DNA, CDR3 protein. D genes are given only for firm matches. Not all rows give a size; the values are once, few, many and, for expanded clones, a class.

d_call: TRBD1; v_call: TRBV18; clone_size: NA; cdr3_length: 13; j_call: TRBJ2-3; cdr3_nt: TGTGCCAGCTCACCGACAGGGGGGGATACGCAGTATTTT; cdr3_aa: CASSPTGGDTQYF
d_call: NA; v_call: TRBV7-9; clone_size: NA; cdr3_length: 14; j_call: TRBJ1-5; cdr3_nt: TGTGCCAGCAGCTTAGGAGATAGCAATCAGCCCCAGCATTTT; cdr3_aa: CASSLGDSNQPQHF
d_call: TRBD1; v_call: TRBV5-1; clone_size: few; cdr3_length: 14; j_call: TRBJ1-5; cdr3_nt: TGCGCCAGCAGCCCAGGGACAGCCAATCAGCCCCAGCATTTT; cdr3_aa: CASSPGTANQPQHF
d_call: TRBD1; v_call: TRBV15; clone_size: NA; cdr3_length: 13; j_call: TRBJ1-2; cdr3_nt: TGTGCCACCAGCAGGACAGGGAGCTATGGCTACACCTTC; cdr3_aa: CATSRTGSYGYTF
d_call: TRBD2; v_call: TRBV4-1; clone_size: NA; cdr3_length: 15; j_call: TRBJ2-1; cdr3_nt: TGCGCCAGCAGCCAAGAGCATAGCGGGACGTCGGAGCAGTTCTTC; cdr3_aa: CASSQEHSGTSEQFF
d_call: NA; v_call: TRBV18; clone_size: NA; cdr3_length: 13; j_call: TRBJ1-5; cdr3_nt: TGTGCCAGTTCGGGGGGGTCAGGGGAGCCCCAGCATTTT; cdr3_aa: CASSGGSGEPQHF
d_call: TRBD2; v_call: TRBV9; clone_size: once; cdr3_length: 15; j_call: TRBJ2-5; cdr3_nt: TGTGCCAGCAGCCCCCTAGCGGGAGAGGGAGAGACCCAGTACTTC; cdr3_aa: CASSPLAGEGETQYF
d_call: TRBD2; v_call: TRBV19; clone_size: NA; cdr3_length: 16; j_call: TRBJ2-2; cdr3_nt: TGTGCCAGTAGTATGGTTGGAGCTAGCGGGTCCGGGGAGCTGTTTTTT; cdr3_aa: CASSMVGASGSGELFF
d_call: NA; v_call: TRBV28; clone_size: NA; cdr3_length: 16; j_call: TRBJ2-1; cdr3_nt: TGTGCCAGCAGTTCCTTAGCGGTCAGCTCCTACAATGAGCAGTTCTTC; cdr3_aa: CASSSLAVSSYNEQFF
d_call: TRBD1; v_call: TRBV4-1; clone_size: NA; cdr3_length: 17; j_call: TRBJ1-2; cdr3_nt: TGCGCCAGCAGGCGCTACTTCCGGGACAGGGGGAACTATGGCTACACCTTC; cdr3_aa: CASRRYFRDRGNYGYTF
d_call: TRBD2; v_call: TRBV6-2/TRBV6-3; clone_size: NA; cdr3_length: 18; j_call: TRBJ2-4; cdr3_nt: TGTGCCAGCAGTTTTGGACTAGCGGGGGGGTTGGTCAAAAACATTCAGTACTTC; cdr3_aa: CASSFGLAGGLVKNIQYF
d_call: TRBD2; v_call: TRBV29-1; clone_size: NA; cdr3_length: 12; j_call: TRBJ2-1; cdr3_nt: TGCAGCGTTTTGGAGCGGGACTATGAGCAGTTCTTC; cdr3_aa: CSVLERDYEQFF
d_call: NA; v_call: TRBV6-5; clone_size: NA; cdr3_length: 14; j_call: TRBJ1-2; cdr3_nt: TGTGCCAGCAGACGAGACAGTTCTAACTATGGCTACACCTTC; cdr3_aa: CASRRDSSNYGYTF
d_call: TRBD1; v_call: TRBV7-7; clone_size: NA; cdr3_length: 15; j_call: TRBJ2-2; cdr3_nt: TGTGCTAGCAGCTTAGCAGGGGGAAACACCGGGGAGCTGTTTTTT; cdr3_aa: CASSLAGGNTGELFF
d_call: NA; v_call: TRBV9; clone_size: once; cdr3_length: 14; j_call: TRBJ1-2; cdr3_nt: TGTGCCAGCAGCGTAGGTGTCGGACTAGTTGGCTACACCTTC; cdr3_aa: CASSVGVGLVGYTF
d_call: NA; v_call: TRBV2; clone_size: NA; cdr3_length: 16; j_call: TRBJ2-6; cdr3_nt: TGTGCCAGCTTACGGGGGAGATCCTCTGGGGCCAACGTCCTGACTTTC; cdr3_aa: CASLRGRSSGANVLTF
d_call: TRBD2; v_call: TRBV9; clone_size: NA; cdr3_length: 15; j_call: TRBJ2-2; cdr3_nt: TGTGCCAGCAGCGTAGGGGAGGGCTCCTTCGGGGAGCTGTTTTTT; cdr3_aa: CASSVGEGSFGELFF
d_call: TRBD1; v_call: TRBV10-3; clone_size: NA; cdr3_length: 15; j_call: TRBJ1-1; cdr3_nt: TGTGCCATCAGTGGAGGACAGGCCTACTCCTTGGAAGCTTTCTTT; cdr3_aa: CAISGGQAYSLEAFF
d_call: NA; v_call: TRBV30; clone_size: NA; cdr3_length: 19; j_call: TRBJ2-7; cdr3_nt: TGTGCCTGGAGTCAACCAGGAGGGGGCCGAGCGGGAGTCAAGGACGAGCAGTACTTC; cdr3_aa: CAWSQPGGGRAGVKDEQYF
d_call: TRBD1; v_call: TRBV30; clone_size: NA; cdr3_length: 13; j_call: TRBJ2-1; cdr3_nt: TGTGCCTGGGGACAGGGCTCCTACAATGAGCAGTTCTTC; cdr3_aa: CAWGQGSYNEQFF